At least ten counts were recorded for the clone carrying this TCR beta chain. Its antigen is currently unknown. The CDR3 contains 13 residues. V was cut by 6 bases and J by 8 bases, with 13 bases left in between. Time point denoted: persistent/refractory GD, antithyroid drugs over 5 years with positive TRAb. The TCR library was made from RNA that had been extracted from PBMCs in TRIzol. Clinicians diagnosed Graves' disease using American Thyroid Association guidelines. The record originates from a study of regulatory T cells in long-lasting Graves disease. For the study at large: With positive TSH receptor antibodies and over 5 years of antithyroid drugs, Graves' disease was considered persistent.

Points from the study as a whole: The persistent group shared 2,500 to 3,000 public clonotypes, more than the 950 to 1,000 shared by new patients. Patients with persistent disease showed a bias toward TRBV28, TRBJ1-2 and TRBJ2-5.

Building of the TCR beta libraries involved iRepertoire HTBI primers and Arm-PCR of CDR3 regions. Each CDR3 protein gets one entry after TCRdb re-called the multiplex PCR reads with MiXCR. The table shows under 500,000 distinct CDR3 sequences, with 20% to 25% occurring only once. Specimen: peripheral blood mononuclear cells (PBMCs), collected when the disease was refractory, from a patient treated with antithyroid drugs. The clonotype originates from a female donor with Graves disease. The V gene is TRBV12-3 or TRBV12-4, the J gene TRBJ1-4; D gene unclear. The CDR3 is CASRRIGGEKLFF. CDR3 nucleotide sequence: TGTGCCAGCAGGCGGATAGGAGGGGAAAAACTGTTTTTT.